These 14 T cell receptor beta chains were all obtained from the same sample, sequenced in a study of cytomegalovirus exposure and HLA in healthy donors. TCRdb's copy holds only in-frame clones and misses some; the assay was immunoSEQ multiplex PCR. This sample has 170,000 or so clones, with about four fifths found just once. Sequencing input: PBMCs. Receptors originate from a woman aged 18 to 35 in good health and CMV-seropositive.

The chain joins TRBV9 to TRBJ2-1; 11 nucleotides align to TRBD1. With 0 bases clipped from V and 4 bases from J, the junction kept 3 bases outside the gene matches. This CDR3 has 16 amino acids. CDR1 is SGDLS and CDR2 is YYNGEE in the germline V gene. This CDR3 reads CASSVVDRGHYNEQFF. The CDR3 region has the DNA TGTGCCAGCAGCGTAGTGGACAGGGGGCATTACAATGAGCAGTTCTTC.

This chain connects TRBV7-2 to TRBJ2-1, with 7 positions matching TRBD2. Unmatched junction bases numbered 9, after V lost 4 bases and J lost 0 bases. Germline V CDR1 and CDR2: SGHTA, FQGNSA. The CDR3 sequence is 17 residues long. CDR3 nucleotide sequence: TGTGCCAGCAGCTCAACCTCGGGGGGTTACTCCTACAATGAGCAGTTCTTC. Amino acids: CASSSTSGGYSYNEQFF.

V and J are TRBV9 and TRBJ2-5, with D maybe TRBD2 (5 bases). CDR3 length: 15 residues. In germline, CDR1 is SGDLS, CDR2 YYNGEE. V lost 3 bases, J lost 5 bases, and 17 bases lay in between. This chain's CDR3 is CASSAPSGGPETQYF. Here the CDR3 DNA reads TGTGCCAGCAGCGCACCGTCCGGAGGCCCTGAGACCCAGTACTTC.

The chain uses TRBV5-1 and TRBJ1-5; the D is unclear. This CDR3 is 14 amino acids long. V was shortened by 5 bases and J by 2 bases, with 11 bases between the two germline ends. The germline V gene encodes CDR1 SGHRS and CDR2 YFSETQ. The CDR3 sequence is CASSSSGGNQPQHF. The CDR3 DNA reads as TGCGCCAGCAGTTCCTCGGGTGGCAATCAGCCCCAGCATTTT.

The chain is built from TRBV27 and TRBJ1-6; 7 bases map to TRBD1. Germline V lookup: CDR1 MNHEY, CDR2 SMNVEV (reference sequence). The V and J ends lost 2 bases and 9 bases, in that order; junction bases with no gene match: 4. CDR3 length: 14 residues. The CDR3 DNA reads TGTGCCAGCAGTTTACCGCAGGGGGGTTCACCCCTCCACTTT. Its translation is CASSLPQGGSPLHF.

V gene TRBV4-1 combines with J gene TRBJ1-1, with D maybe TRBD1 (5 bases). V lost 4 bases, J lost 3 bases, and 9 bases lay in between. CDR3 length equals 13 residues. CDR1 and CDR2 from the germline V gene are MGHRA and YSYEKL. The CDR3 reads CASSRTGHTEAFF. The CDR3, as DNA: TGCGCCAGCAGCCGAACAGGACACACTGAAGCTTTCTTT.

DNA of the CDR3: TGTGCCAGCAGCTCGCCTAGAACAGGGTTTGATTCTGGGGCCAACGTCCTGACTTTC. Translated, it gives CASSSPRTGFDSGANVLTF. This rearrangement joins TRBV13 to TRBJ2-6, with a possible D match to TRBD1 (6 bases). V was pared by 4 bases and J by 1 base, with 20 bases between. The CDR3 is 19 amino acids. Germline lookup yields CDR1 PRHDT and CDR2 FYEKMQ (reference sequence).

This clone was detected only a few times. The rearrangement joins TRBV11-2 to TRBJ2-2; 7 bases fit TRBD2. CDR3 length equals 15 residues. The germline V gene has CDR1 SGHAT and CDR2 FQNNGV. Trimming took 5 bases from V and 2 from J; bases not matched to a gene: 5. CDR3 DNA sequence: TGTGCCAGCAGCAAAAGGGACTATAACACCGGGGAGCTGTTTTTT. It specifies CASSKRDYNTGELFF.

The chain employs TRBV19 and TRBJ1-1; 8 bases are a match to TRBD1. The V gene end was trimmed by 3 bases and the J gene end by 5 bases; junction bases not matched to a gene: 2. The CDR3 contains 13 residues. Looked up from germline, CDR1 is LNHDA and CDR2 is SQIVND (reference sequence). DNA of the CDR3: TGTGCCAGTAGTATTACAGGGGGGACTGAAGCTTTCTTT. Translating it yields CASSITGGTEAFF.

The V call is TRBV5-4, the J call TRBJ2-5, with a weak D call TRBD2 (7 bases). V lost 5 bases and J 7 bases, leaving 21 bases between the germline ends. The germline V gene has CDR1 SGHNT and CDR2 YYREEE (reference sequence). CDR3 length: 15 residues. The chain's CDR3 is CASSRGDTWGATQYF. The CDR3 DNA reads as TGTGCCAGCAGTCGGGGGGATACCTGGGGGGCGACCCAGTACTTC.

The chain has TRBV5-4 and TRBJ1-2; TRBD1 aligns across 11 bases. Germline CDR1 reads SGHNT; CDR2 reads YYREEE (reference sequence). J gave up 6 bases and V 3 bases, and 4 bases lay outside the gene matches. The CDR3 totals 14 residues. CDR3 amino acids: CASSSGDRGDGYTF. DNA of the CDR3: TGTGCCAGCAGCTCGGGGGACAGGGGGGATGGCTACACCTTC. Looking up the rest from reference TRBV5-4 and TRBJ1-2 gives the full variable domain: ETGVTQSPTHLIKTRGQQVTLRCSSQSGHNTVSWYQQALGQGPQFIFQYYREEENGRGNFPPRFSGLQFPNYSSELNVNALELDDSALYLCASSSGDRGDGYTFGSGTRLTVV.

This chain connects TRBV6-4 to TRBJ2-3, with 9 bases lining up with TRBD2. The ends lost 4 bases at V and 5 bases at J; junction bases unmatched: 7. The CDR3 consists of 15 residues. From germline, CDR1 is MRHNA and CDR2 SNTAGT. CDR3 nucleotide sequence: TGTGCCAGCAGTGGTTCGGCGGGGGGGTTAGATACGCAGTATTTT. Encoded protein: CASSGSAGGLDTQYF.

This clone was observed once. This chain connects TRBV5-4 to TRBJ1-2, with TRBD1 matching 7 bases. There are 14 residues in the CDR3. With 0 bases clipped from V and 4 bases from J, the junction kept 3 bases outside the gene matches. Germline-derived CDR1 and CDR2 are SGHNT and YYREEE (reference sequence). The CDR3 loop reads CASSLEDRTYGYTF. The CDR3 DNA follows: TGTGCCAGCAGCTTGGAGGACAGGACCTATGGCTACACCTTC. The variable domain in full, completed from reference TRBV5-4 and TRBJ1-2, reads ETGVTQSPTHLIKTRGQQVTLRCSSQSGHNTVSWYQQALGQGPQFIFQYYREEENGRGNFPPRFSGLQFPNYSSELNVNALELDDSALYLCASSLEDRTYGYTFGSGTRLTVV.

This clone was recorded a few times. As DNA, the CDR3 is TGCGCCAGCAGTGAGAGCTCCTATAATTCACCCCTCCACTTT. Translated, it gives CASSESSYNSPLHF. The chain carries TRBV5-1 and TRBJ1-6; no clear D. The CDR3 spans 14 residues. In germline, CDR1 is SGHRS, CDR2 YFSETQ. V was shortened by 5 bases and J by 0 bases, with 6 bases between the two germline ends.